A single sample gave rise to the 26 T cell receptor beta chains below, sequenced in a study of CD4 T cells in relation to SARS-CoV-2 and coronaviruses. Profiled with immunoSEQ multiplex PCR; TCRdb holds only in-frame clones, not every one. The sample lists under 25,000 clones; around 80% were seen once. Their antigens remain unidentified. CD4+ T cells from unexposed donors were obtained before the COVID-19 pandemic (2011-2018). The cells were cultured for 9 to 11 days before CD4+ T cells were isolated. Input material: CD4+ T cells from PBMCs, cultured in vitro. The receptors were gathered from a human donor in good health.

V is TRBV6-2 or TRBV6-3 and J is TRBJ2-2, with 13 bases that match TRBD2. CDR1 and CDR2 from the germline V gene are MNHEY and SVGEGT. The trim removed 4 bases at V and 5 bases at J, leaving 10 bases unmatched. The CDR3 consists of 18 residues. CDR3 nucleotide sequence: TGTGCCAGCAGTTCTAGGCAACGACTAGCGGGAGGAACCGGGGAGCTGTTTTTT. Translated: CASSSRQRLAGGTGELFF.

The gene calls are TRBV6-2 or TRBV6-3 and TRBJ1-1; the match to TRBD1 covers 10 bases. This CDR3 comprises 20 residues. Per the germline V gene, CDR1 is MNHEY and CDR2 is SVGEGT. Unmatched junction bases numbered 25, after V lost 6 bases and J lost 6 bases. The CDR3 sequence is CASRYRDRGLRFLVLSEAFF. As DNA, the CDR3 is TGTGCCAGCAGGTACCGGGACAGGGGACTCCGTTTCTTGGTATTGTCTGAAGCTTTCTTT.

This clone was observed a few times. The CDR3: CAWSSSGRDEQYF. DNA for the CDR3: TGTGCCTGGAGTTCCAGCGGGAGAGACGAGCAGTACTTC. The chain joins TRBV30 to TRBJ2-7, with 8 bases lining up with TRBD2. Germline V gene lookup returns CDR1 GTSNPN and CDR2 SVGIG (reference sequence). The CDR3 has 13 residues. V was clipped by 2 bases and J by 5 bases; unmatched bases: 5.

The rearrangement uses TRBV5-4 and TRBJ2-5, with 12 bases aligning to TRBD2. Germline V CDR1 and CDR2: SGHNT, YYREEE (reference sequence). The CDR3 loop spans 16 amino acids. The V segment lost 5 bases and the J segment 3 bases; nucleotides outside the gene matches: 8. CDR3 loop: CASSWTSGAQKETQYF. The CDR3 DNA sequence: TGTGCCAGCAGTTGGACTAGCGGGGCCCAGAAAGAGACCCAGTACTTC.

This clone was seen only once. This chain uses TRBV5-6 with TRBJ2-7; the D gene is possibly TRBD1 (6 bases). Per the germline V gene, CDR1 is SGHDT and CDR2 is YYEEEE. The CDR3 contains 14 residues. Trimming took 4 bases from V and 0 from J, leaving 11 bases between them. Here the CDR3 DNA reads TGTGCCAGCAGCCCGACAGGTAGCTCCTACGAGCAGTACTTC. It yields the protein CASSPTGSSYEQYF.

The V gene is TRBV6-5, the J gene TRBJ1-4; D is perhaps TRBD1 (6 bases). The CDR3 is 13 amino acids. Per the germline V gene, CDR1 is MNHEY and CDR2 is SVGAGI. V shed 6 bases and J shed 6 bases, with 11 bases lying between them. The CDR3 spells CASSGDMDEKLFF. CDR3 DNA: TGTGCCAGCAGCGGGGACATGGATGAAAAACTGTTTTTT.

Only a few counts were recorded for this clone. The V and J genes are TRBV7-7 and TRBJ2-1; D perhaps matches TRBD2 (5 bases). Germline CDR1 SSHAT, CDR2 FNYEAQ (reference sequence). V gave up 3 bases and J gave up 6 bases, with 9 bases separating them. This CDR3 spans 13 amino acids. CDR3 DNA: TGTGCCAGCAGCTTGGGAGACCTCAATGAGCAGTTCTTC. Translated: CASSLGDLNEQFF.

This clone was seen once. J is TRBJ2-5 and V is TRBV19; the D call may be TRBD1 or TRBD2 (6 bases each). This CDR3 has 17 residues. Germline lookup yields CDR1 LNHDA and CDR2 SQIVND (reference sequence). V lost 5 bases to trimming and J lost 2 bases, with 21 bases between them. CDR3 DNA: TGTGCCAGTAGTTATACACGGGGGTGGGGGGCACAAGAGACCCAGTACTTC. It yields the protein CASSYTRGWGAQETQYF.

This chain joins TRBV4-3 and TRBJ2-1; D is tentatively TRBD1 or TRBD2 (5 bases each). The germline V gene encodes CDR1 LGHNA and CDR2 YSLEER. V lost 0 bases and J 9 bases, leaving 15 bases between the germline ends. The CDR3 has 15 amino acids. The CDR3 reads CASSQETGDPREQFF. Written as DNA, the CDR3 is TGCGCCAGCAGCCAAGAGACCGGGGACCCTCGTGAGCAGTTCTTC.

The chain is built from TRBV4-3 and TRBJ2-3, with D possibly being TRBD2 (6 bases). The CDR3 runs 19 residues. Germline lookup yields CDR1 LGHNA and CDR2 YSLEER. Trimming cost V 0 bases and J 6 bases, with 25 bases left between them. CDR3 nucleotides: TGCGCCAGCAGCCAAGATATAGTCGGGGGAGGACCAACCGCGGATACGCAGTATTTT. As protein: CASSQDIVGGGPTADTQYF.

V and J are TRBV11-3 and TRBJ2-5; maybe TRBD2 (5 bases). The ends were cut back, 3 bases at V and 5 bases at J, with 10 bases in the middle. Germline assignment: CDR1 SGHNT and CDR2 YENEEA. This CDR3 comprises 13 residues. The CDR3 nucleotides read TGTGCCAGCAGCTTTGGGTCGGGGGAGACCCAGTACTTC. This codes for CASSFGSGETQYF.

This rearrangement joins TRBV19 to TRBJ1-4; D is perhaps TRBD1 (5 bases). This CDR3 is 13 amino acids long. V lost 7 bases to trimming and J lost 7 bases, with 13 bases between them. Germline V gene sequence: CDR1 LNHDA, CDR2 SQIVND (reference sequence). Here the CDR3 DNA reads TGTGCCAGTACCCCGGGGGACCGTGAAAAACTGTTTTTT. Its translation is CASTPGDREKLFF.

The V call is TRBV6-5, the J call TRBJ2-1, with D possibly matching TRBD2 (6 bases). This CDR3 contains 15 residues. The germline V gene encodes CDR1 MNHEY and CDR2 SVGAGI. Trimming cost V 7 bases and J 3 bases, with 16 bases left between them. Written as DNA, the CDR3 is TGTGCCAGCATCCCCGGAGGGGCCCTCTACAATGAGCAGTTCTTC. This sequence encodes CASIPGGALYNEQFF.

This clone was seen only once. The CDR3 sequence is CASSPPNQETQYF. The CDR3 nucleotides read TGTGCCAGCAGCCCCCCTAATCAAGAGACCCAGTACTTC. This chain uses TRBV11-3 with TRBJ2-5, with unresolved D. Trimming pared 5 bases from V and 2 bases from J, leaving 9 bases between. Looked up from germline, CDR1 is SGHNT and CDR2 is YENEEA. The CDR3 has 13 amino acids.

The rearrangement joins TRBV6-1 to TRBJ2-6, with unresolved D. V dropped 7 bases and J dropped 0 bases, with 10 bases sitting between them. This CDR3 is 15 amino acids long. The germline V gene has CDR1 MNHNS and CDR2 SASEGT. In nucleotides, the CDR3 is TGTGCCAGCATCGATAGACCCTCTGGGGCCAACGTCCTGACTTTC. Translating it yields CASIDRPSGANVLTF.

The J gene is TRBJ1-3, the V gene TRBV6-2 or TRBV6-3; D remains ambiguous. From germline, CDR1 is MNHEY and CDR2 SVGEGT. This CDR3 is 15 amino acids long. The V and J ends lost 5 bases and 0 bases respectively, with 11 bases between them. CDR3 nucleotide sequence: TGTGCCAGCAGTCCGGGGTCCCTCTCTGGAAACACCATATATTTT. Residues: CASSPGSLSGNTIYF.

As for this clone: A junction boundary mismatches the germline segment, possibly from a read error. The CDR3 here is CASSWTGGSYSHNSPLHF. The CDR3 nucleotides are TGTGCCAGCAGCTGGACAGGGGGATCGTACTCCCATAATTCACCCCTCCACTTT. This chain connects TRBV7-2 to TRBJ1-6; 10 nucleotides agree with TRBD1. The CDR3 spans 18 residues. Germline V gives CDR1 SGHTA, CDR2 FQGNSA. Supplemented by reference TRBV7-2 and TRBJ1-6, the full variable domain reads GAGVSQSPSNKVTEKGKDVELRCDPISGHTALYWYRQSLGQGLEFLIYFQGNSAPDKSGLPSDRFSAERTGGSVSTLTIQRTQQEDSAVYLCASSWTGGSYSHNSPLHFGNGTRLTVT.

This chain connects TRBV3-1 (or the pseudogene TRBV3-2) to TRBJ1-2; D is possibly TRBD1 (5 bases). V lost 1 base and J 8 bases, leaving 11 bases between the germline ends. The CDR3 covers 13 residues. Germline V gene sequence: CDR1 LGHDT, CDR2 YNNKEL (reference sequence). The CDR3 reads CASSQGSRAGYTF. The CDR3 nucleotides read TGTGCCAGCAGCCAAGGATCCAGGGCCGGCTACACCTTC.

There are a few counts of this clone. The chain has TRBV19 and TRBJ1-5; D is undetermined. The CDR3 runs 14 residues. Trimming took 10 bases from V and 2 from J, leaving 15 bases between them. Per germline, CDR1 LNHDA and CDR2 SQIVND (reference sequence). CDR3 coding DNA: TGTGCCAATTACAAAGGGATTGGCAATCAGCCCCAGCATTTT. Translated, it gives CANYKGIGNQPQHF.

V is TRBV7-9 and J is TRBJ2-7; 9 nucleotides align to TRBD2. V lost 1 base and J lost 3; bases outside the gene matches: 4. Looked up from germline, CDR1 is SEHNR and CDR2 is FQNEAQ (reference sequence). This CDR3 has 15 amino acids. The CDR3 sequence: CASSLDLAGIYEQYF. In DNA, the CDR3 is TGTGCCAGCAGCTTAGACCTAGCGGGGATCTACGAGCAGTACTTC. The whole variable domain, filled in from reference TRBV7-9 and TRBJ2-7, reads DTGVSQNPRHKITKRGQNVTFRCDPISEHNRLYWYRQTLGQGPEFLTYFQNEAQLEKSRLLSDRFSAERPKGSFSTLEIQRTEQGDSAMYLCASSLDLAGIYEQYFGPGTRLTVT.

The CDR3 here is CASSLGLDTQYF. The CDR3 nucleotides read TGTGCCAGCAGCTTAGGGCTAGATACGCAGTATTTT. This chain connects TRBV7-2 to TRBJ2-3; no firm D call. Germline V gives CDR1 SGHTA, CDR2 FQGNSA. This CDR3 region has 12 residues. Between the trimmed V and J ends, which lost 1 base and 5 bases, there was a span of 4 bases.

The V gene is TRBV19, the J gene TRBJ2-1, with 14 bases lining up with TRBD2. Trimming at V came to 3 bases and at J to 3 bases, leaving 7 bases not matched to a gene. CDR3 length: 18 residues. Germline CDR1 LNHDA, CDR2 SQIVND (reference sequence). The DNA of the CDR3 is TGTGCCAGTAGTATCCGGACTAGCGGGGGGACGATCTACAATGAGCAGTTCTTC. It translates to CASSIRTSGGTIYNEQFF.

The rearrangement uses TRBV29-1 and TRBJ1-3; TRBD1 aligns across 9 bases. V lost 7 bases to trimming and J lost 6 bases; unmatched junction nucleotides: 1. Per the germline V gene, CDR1 is SQVTM and CDR2 is ANQGSEA. This CDR3 contains 11 residues. CDR3 amino acids: CSGQGENTIYF. The DNA of the CDR3 is TGCAGCGGACAGGGGGAAAACACCATATATTTT.

The V and J genes are TRBV11-2 and TRBJ2-7; 15 bases map to TRBD2. The CDR3 spans 16 residues. Germline V gives CDR1 SGHAT, CDR2 FQNNGV. V gave up 5 bases and J gave up 2 bases; unmatched junction bases: 4. The CDR3 nucleotides read TGTGCCAGCAGCATCGGGACTAGCGGGAGGACCTACGAGCAGTACTTC. This encodes CASSIGTSGRTYEQYF.

The chain links TRBV11-2 to TRBJ2-4; D gene unclear. The length of the CDR3 is 14 residues. V lost 4 bases and J 6 bases, leaving 13 bases between the germline ends. CDR1 SGHAT and CDR2 FQNNGV come from the germline V gene. The CDR3 is CASSSFGRRNIQYF. The DNA for the CDR3 is TGTGCCAGCAGCTCATTCGGGCGCCGAAACATTCAGTACTTC.

V is TRBV19 and J is TRBJ1-1, with TRBD1 identical over 7 bases. The CDR3 has 14 amino acids. V gave up 7 bases and J gave up 0 bases; unmatched junction bases: 5. Germline CDR1 LNHDA, CDR2 SQIVND (reference sequence). The CDR3 region has the DNA TGTGCCAGTAACCACAGGGGTATGAACACTGAAGCTTTCTTT. Translation gives CASNHRGMNTEAFF.